There are many counts of the clone carrying this T cell receptor beta chain. The protocol attached unique molecular identifiers to individual cDNA molecules. Via MiXCR, TCRdb re-called the 5' RACE reads, giving one row per CDR3 protein. The sample holds 70,000 or so distinct CDR3 sequences; roughly 15% are singletons and the top ten take about an eighth. The source of the sample is a study of early T cells in non-severe SARS-CoV-2 infection. Study information: Sequenced material consisted of bulk RNA (from unsorted whole blood), and chains were unpaired.

The receptor was isolated from an adult who was a healthcare worker with PCR-confirmed SARS-CoV-2 infection or an uninfected control (not recorded which). Sequencing input: whole blood.

The DNA of the CDR3 is TGTGCCAGCTCACCACCCACCTCCTACGAGCAGTACTTC. Its translation is CASSPPTSYEQYF. The chain employs TRBV18 and TRBJ2-7, with D unclear. CDR1 and CDR2 (germline): KGHSH, LQKENI. This CDR3 is 13 amino acids long. V gave up 0 bases and J gave up 0 bases, with 3 bases separating them.